The TCR beta chain described here comes from a study of tumor-infiltrating lymphocytes in glioblastoma multiforme. Three nested ARM-PCR rounds with V-beta and C-beta primers built TCRB libraries. TCRdb passed the multiplex PCR reads through MiXCR, listing each CDR3 protein once. The sample holds 10,000 to 15,000 distinct CDR3 sequences; around three fifths are singletons and the top ten take approximately 32%. V was cut by 2 bases and J by 0 bases, with 8 bases left in between. The CDR3 covers 13 residues. Germline V gives CDR1 DFQATT, CDR2 SNEGSKA (reference sequence). This sequence joins TRBV20-1 and TRBJ2-7; possibly TRBD2 for D (5 bases). What was sequenced was brain tumor tissue. The clonotype was recovered from a male donor with glioblastoma. In DNA, the CDR3 is TGCAGTGCTAGAAGGACTGACTCCTACGAGCAGTACTTC. It codes for CSARRTDSYEQYF.